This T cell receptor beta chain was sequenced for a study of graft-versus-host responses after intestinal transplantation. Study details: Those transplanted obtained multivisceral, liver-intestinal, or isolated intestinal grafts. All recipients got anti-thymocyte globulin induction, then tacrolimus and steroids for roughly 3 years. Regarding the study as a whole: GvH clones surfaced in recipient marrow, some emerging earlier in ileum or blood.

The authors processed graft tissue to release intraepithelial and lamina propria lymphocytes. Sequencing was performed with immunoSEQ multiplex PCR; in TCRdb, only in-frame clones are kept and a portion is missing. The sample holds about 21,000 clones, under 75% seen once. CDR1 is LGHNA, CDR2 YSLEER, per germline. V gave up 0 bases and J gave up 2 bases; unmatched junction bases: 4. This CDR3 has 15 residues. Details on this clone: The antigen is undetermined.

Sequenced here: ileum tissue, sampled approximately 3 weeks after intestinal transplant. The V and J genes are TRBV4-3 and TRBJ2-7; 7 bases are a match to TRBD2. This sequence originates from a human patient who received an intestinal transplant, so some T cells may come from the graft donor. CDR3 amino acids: CASSQEVGLAYEQYF. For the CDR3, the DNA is TGCGCCAGCAGCCAAGAGGTAGGACTAGCCTACGAGCAGTACTTC.